One TCR beta chain is described in this entry. Each CDR3 protein is one row after TCRdb ran MiXCR on the RT-PCR reads. The top ten hold approximately 2.5% of the sample, which has approximately 90,000 distinct CDR3 sequences, 4% to 5% seen once. The sample originates from a study of patients and donors after allogeneic stem cell transplantation. The length of the CDR3 is 13 residues. The V gene's germline CDR1 is MRHNA and CDR2 SNTAGT. V dropped 8 bases and J dropped 7; count of bases not matched to a gene: 3. This sequence originates from a human donor who was either an allogeneic HSCT recipient or a stem cell or donor lymphocyte infusion donor (not recorded which). It is not recorded whose cells these are; they may come from a transplant donor. The chain uses TRBV6-4 and TRBJ1-6, with 9 nucleotides matching TRBD1. The sample comprised blood, either unsorted or a sorted T cell fraction (not recorded which). CDR3 bases: TGTGCCAGCCTCGGACAGGGGAATTCACCCCTCCACTTT. Translating gives CASLGQGNSPLHF.